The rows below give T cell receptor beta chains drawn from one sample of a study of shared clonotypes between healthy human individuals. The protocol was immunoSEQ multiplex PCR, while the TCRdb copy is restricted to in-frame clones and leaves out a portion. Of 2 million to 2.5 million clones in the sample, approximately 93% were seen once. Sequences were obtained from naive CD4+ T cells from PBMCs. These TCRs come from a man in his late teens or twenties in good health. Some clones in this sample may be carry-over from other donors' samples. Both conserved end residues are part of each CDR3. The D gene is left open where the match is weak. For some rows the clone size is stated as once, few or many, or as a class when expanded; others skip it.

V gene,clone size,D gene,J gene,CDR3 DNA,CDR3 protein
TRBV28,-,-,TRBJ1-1,TGTGCCAGCAGTGCTCGCCCTCTTCCCAGGCACGGCACTGAAGCTTTCTTT,CASSARPLPRHGTEAFF
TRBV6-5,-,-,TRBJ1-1,TGTGCCAGCAGTTCGCCAGCGTCGGGGACTGAAGCTTTCTTT,CASSSPASGTEAFF
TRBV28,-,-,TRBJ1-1,TGTGCCAGCACCGCGACAGGTTTTGGGTACACTGAAGCTTTCTTT,CASTATGFGYTEAFF
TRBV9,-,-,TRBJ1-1,TGTGCCAGCAGCGTAGTTTCCGTGAACACTGAAGCTTTCTTT,CASSVVSVNTEAFF
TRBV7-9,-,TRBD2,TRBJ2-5,TGTGCCAGCAGCTTACCAAGACTAGCTTCAGAGACCCAGTACTTC,CASSLPRLASETQYF
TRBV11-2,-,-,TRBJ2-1,TGTGCCAGCAGCCTCCGCCTTGGGGACGAGCAGTTCTTC,CASSLRLGDEQFF
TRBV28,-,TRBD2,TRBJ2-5,TGTGCCAGCAGTTTGTCCGGGACTAGCGGCCAAGAGACCCAGTACTTC,CASSLSGTSGQETQYF
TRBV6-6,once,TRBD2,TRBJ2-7,TGTGCCAGCAGTTACTCAGCTAGCGGGAGGGTGTACGAGCAGTACTTC,CASSYSASGRVYEQYF
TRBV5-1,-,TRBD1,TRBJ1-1,TGCGCCAGCATCACTGGGGACAGGTCTCTAGCTTTCTTT,CASITGDRSLAFF
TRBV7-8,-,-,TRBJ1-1,TGTGCCAGCAGCTCGAGGGCAGCGAACACTGAAGCTTTCTTT,CASSSRAANTEAFF
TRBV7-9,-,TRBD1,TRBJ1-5,TGTGCCAGCAGCTTCGGGACAGGAGTCAATCAGCCCCAGCATTTT,CASSFGTGVNQPQHF
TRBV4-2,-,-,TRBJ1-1,TGTGCCAGCAGCCAGGATACCGGGGTAGATGAAGCTTTCTTT,CASSQDTGVDEAFF
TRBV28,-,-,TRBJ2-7,TGTGCCACTAGGGCCTACGAGCAGTACTTC,CATRAYEQYF